These 5 T cell receptor beta chains were all obtained from the same sample, sequenced in a study of blood T cell repertoires in COVID-19. Clones were sequenced by immunoSEQ multiplex PCR, and TCRdb holds only the in-frame ones, with some missing. The sample includes 310,000 or so clones, roughly 90% seen only once; the top ten take about 9.8%. Sequencing used PBMCs or T cells enriched from blood (not recorded which). The source of these receptors is a woman aged 18-29 years who had recovered from COVID-19.

The V call is TRBV27, the J call TRBJ2-7, with TRBD1 matching over 8 bases. Losses at the gene ends were 4 bases for V and 5 bases for J; bases not matched to a gene: 16. Germline-derived CDR1 and CDR2 are MNHEY and SMNVEV (reference sequence). This CDR3 contains 17 residues. CDR3 in amino acids: CASSWGVSDRGVHEQYF. CDR3 in DNA: TGTGCCAGCAGTTGGGGGGTTAGTGACAGGGGCGTACACGAGCAGTACTTC.

The CDR3 is CASSQDQGAEYSPLHF. DNA of the CDR3: TGTGCCAGCAGCCAAGATCAGGGGGCAGAGTATTCACCCCTCCACTTT. The chain has TRBV3-1 (or the pseudogene TRBV3-2) and TRBJ1-6, with 8 positions matching TRBD1. CDR1 LGHDT and CDR2 YNNKEL come from the germline V gene (reference sequence). V lost 0 bases, J lost 8 bases, and 6 bases stayed unmatched. The CDR3 is 16 amino acids.

This rearrangement joins TRBV12-5 to TRBJ2-3; possibly TRBD1 for D (6 bases). Germline V lookup: CDR1 LGHNT, CDR2 FRNRAP. V lost 5 bases and J lost 3, with 15 bases in between. The CDR3 extends over 15 amino acids. DNA for the CDR3: TGTGCTAGTGGTAGGGGGACGGCCCCTACAGATACGCAGTATTTT. Amino acid sequence: CASGRGTAPTDTQYF.

The rearrangement joins TRBV3-1 (or the pseudogene TRBV3-2) to TRBJ1-4, with 12 nucleotides matching TRBD1. Trimming at V came to 3 bases and at J to 7 bases, leaving 12 bases not matched to a gene. Germline V gene lookup returns CDR1 LGHDT and CDR2 YNNKEL (reference sequence). This CDR3 is built from 18 residues. The CDR3 sequence: CASSQDPGTGGSGEKLFF. CDR3 nucleotide sequence: TGTGCCAGCAGCCAGGATCCCGGGACAGGGGGCTCGGGTGAAAAACTGTTTTTT.

Here the CDR3 DNA reads TGCGCCAGCCGATCGCCAGGGGTCACTTACGAGCAGTACTTC. It encodes CASRSPGVTYEQYF. The chain carries TRBV5-1 and TRBJ2-7; weak D call: TRBD1 (6 bases). V was shortened by 7 bases and J by 4 bases, with 18 bases between the two germline ends. Germline loops: CDR1 SGHRS, CDR2 YFSETQ. The CDR3 loop spans 14 amino acids.